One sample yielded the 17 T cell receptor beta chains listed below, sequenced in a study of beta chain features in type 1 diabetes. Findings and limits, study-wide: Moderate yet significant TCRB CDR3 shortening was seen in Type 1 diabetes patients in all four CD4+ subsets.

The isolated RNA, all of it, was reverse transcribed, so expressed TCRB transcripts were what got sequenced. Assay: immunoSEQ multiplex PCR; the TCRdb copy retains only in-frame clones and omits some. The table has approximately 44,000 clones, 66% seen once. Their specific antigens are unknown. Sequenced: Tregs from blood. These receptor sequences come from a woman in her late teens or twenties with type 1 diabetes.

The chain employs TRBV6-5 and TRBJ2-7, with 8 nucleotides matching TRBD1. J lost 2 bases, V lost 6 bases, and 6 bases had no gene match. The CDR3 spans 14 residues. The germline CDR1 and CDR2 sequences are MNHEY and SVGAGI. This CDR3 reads CASRKGQGAYEQYF. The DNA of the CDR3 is TGTGCCAGCAGGAAAGGACAGGGCGCCTACGAGCAGTACTTC.

CDR3 nucleotide sequence: TGTGCCTGGAGTGTACTTCCGGGGACAGATACGCAGTATTTT. It yields the protein CAWSVLPGTDTQYF. The chain uses TRBV30 and TRBJ2-3, with D perhaps TRBD2 (5 bases). CDR1 is GTSNPN, CDR2 SVGIG, per germline (reference sequence). The V and J ends lost 0 bases and 3 bases respectively, with 10 bases between them. The CDR3 runs 14 residues.

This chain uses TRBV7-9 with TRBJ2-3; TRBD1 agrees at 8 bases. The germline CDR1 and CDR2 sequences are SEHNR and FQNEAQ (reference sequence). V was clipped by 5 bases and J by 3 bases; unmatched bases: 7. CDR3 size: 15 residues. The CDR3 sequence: CASSRGQGRTDTQYF. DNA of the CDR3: TGTGCCAGCAGCCGAGGACAGGGACGGACAGATACGCAGTATTTT.

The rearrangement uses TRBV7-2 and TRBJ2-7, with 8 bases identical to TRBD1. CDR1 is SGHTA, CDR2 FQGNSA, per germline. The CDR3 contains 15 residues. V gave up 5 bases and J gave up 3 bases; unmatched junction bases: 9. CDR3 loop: CASSADRGVRYEQYF. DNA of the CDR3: TGTGCCAGCAGCGCCGACAGGGGAGTTCGCTACGAGCAGTACTTC.

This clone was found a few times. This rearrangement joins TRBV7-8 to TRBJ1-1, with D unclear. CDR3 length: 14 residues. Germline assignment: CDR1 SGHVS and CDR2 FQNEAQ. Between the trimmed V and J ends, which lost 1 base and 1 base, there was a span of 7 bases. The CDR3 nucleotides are TGTGCCAGCAGCTTAGATGGAGGGAACACTGAAGCTTTCTTT. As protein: CASSLDGGNTEAFF.

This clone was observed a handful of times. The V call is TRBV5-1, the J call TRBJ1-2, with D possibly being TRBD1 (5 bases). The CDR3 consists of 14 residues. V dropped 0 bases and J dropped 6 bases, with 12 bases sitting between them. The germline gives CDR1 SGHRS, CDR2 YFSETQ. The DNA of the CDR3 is TGCGCCAGCAGCTTGGAGGGGTCAGGTGATGGCTACACCTTC. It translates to CASSLEGSGDGYTF.

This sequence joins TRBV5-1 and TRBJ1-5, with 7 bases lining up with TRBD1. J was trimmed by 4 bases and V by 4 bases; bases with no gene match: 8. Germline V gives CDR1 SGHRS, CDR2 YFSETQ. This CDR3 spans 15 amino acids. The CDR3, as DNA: TGCGCCAGCAGCCCGGGGACAGCGGTGAATCAGCCCCAGCATTTT. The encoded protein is CASSPGTAVNQPQHF.

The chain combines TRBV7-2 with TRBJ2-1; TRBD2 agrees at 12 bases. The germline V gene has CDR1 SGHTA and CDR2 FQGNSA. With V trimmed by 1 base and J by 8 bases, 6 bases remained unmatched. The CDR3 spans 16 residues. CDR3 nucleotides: TGTGCCAGCAGCTTAGTGGCTAGCGGGAGGGCATATGAGCAGTTCTTC. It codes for CASSLVASGRAYEQFF.

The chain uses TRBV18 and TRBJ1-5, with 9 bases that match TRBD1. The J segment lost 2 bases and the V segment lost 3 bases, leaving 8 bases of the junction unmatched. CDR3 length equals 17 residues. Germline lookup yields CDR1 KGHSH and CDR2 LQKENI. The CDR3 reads CASSPTTGGIGNQPQHF. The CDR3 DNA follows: TGTGCCAGCTCACCTACGACAGGGGGGATAGGCAATCAGCCCCAGCATTTT.

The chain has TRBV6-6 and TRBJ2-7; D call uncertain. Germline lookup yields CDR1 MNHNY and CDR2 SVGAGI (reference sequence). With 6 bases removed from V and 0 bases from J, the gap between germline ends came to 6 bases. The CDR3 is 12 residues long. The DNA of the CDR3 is TGTGCCAGCAGCACCAGCTCCTACGAGCAGTACTTC. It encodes CASSTSSYEQYF.

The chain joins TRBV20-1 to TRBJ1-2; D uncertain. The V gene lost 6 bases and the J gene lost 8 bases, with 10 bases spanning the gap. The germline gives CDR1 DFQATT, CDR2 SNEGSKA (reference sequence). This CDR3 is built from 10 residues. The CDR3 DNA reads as TGCAGTGCCCCAAACGGGGGCTACACCTTC. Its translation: CSAPNGGYTF.

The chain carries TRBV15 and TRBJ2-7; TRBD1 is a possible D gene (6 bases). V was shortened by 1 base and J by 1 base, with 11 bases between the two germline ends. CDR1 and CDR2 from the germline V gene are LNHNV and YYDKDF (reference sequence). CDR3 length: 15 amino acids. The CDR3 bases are TGTGCCACCAGCAGAGGAAGAGGACAGTCCTACGAGCAGTACTTC. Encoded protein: CATSRGRGQSYEQYF. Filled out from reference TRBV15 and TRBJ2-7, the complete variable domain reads DAMVIQNPRYQVTQFGKPVTLSCSQTLNHNVMYWYQQKSSQAPKLLFHYYDKDFNNEADTPDNFQSRRPNTSFCFLDIRSPGLGDTAMYLCATSRGRGQSYEQYFGPGTRLTVT.

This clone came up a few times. CDR3 DNA: TGTGCCAGCAGGCTACCGGGACAGTTCAACACCGGGGAGCTGTTTTTT. Protein sequence: CASRLPGQFNTGELFF. The rearrangement uses TRBV28 and TRBJ2-2; 7 bases align to TRBD1. Looked up from germline, CDR1 is MDHEN and CDR2 is SYDVKM. With V trimmed by 6 bases and J by 2 bases, 9 bases remained unmatched. CDR3 length: 16 amino acids.

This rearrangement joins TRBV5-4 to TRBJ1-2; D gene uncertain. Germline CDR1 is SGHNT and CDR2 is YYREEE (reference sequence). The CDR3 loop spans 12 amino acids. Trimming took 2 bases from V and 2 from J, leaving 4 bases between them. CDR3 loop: CASSFQNYGYTF. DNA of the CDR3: TGTGCCAGCAGCTTCCAGAACTATGGCTACACCTTC. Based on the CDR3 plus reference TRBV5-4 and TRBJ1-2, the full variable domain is ETGVTQSPTHLIKTRGQQVTLRCSSQSGHNTVSWYQQALGQGPQFIFQYYREEENGRGNFPPRFSGLQFPNYSSELNVNALELDDSALYLCASSFQNYGYTFGSGTRLTVV.

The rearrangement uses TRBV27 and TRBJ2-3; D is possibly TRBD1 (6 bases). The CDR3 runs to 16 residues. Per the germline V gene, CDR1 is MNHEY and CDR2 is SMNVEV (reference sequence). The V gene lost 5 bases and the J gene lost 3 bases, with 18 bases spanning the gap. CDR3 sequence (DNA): TGTGCCAGCAGTGGCCGTGCCCACAGGGATACAGATACGCAGTATTTT. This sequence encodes CASSGRAHRDTDTQYF.

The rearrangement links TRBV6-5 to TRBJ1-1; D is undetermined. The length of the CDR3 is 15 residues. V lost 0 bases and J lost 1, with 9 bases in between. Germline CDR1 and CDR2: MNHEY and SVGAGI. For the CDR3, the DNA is TGTGCCAGCAGTTACTCGTGGGAGGGGAACACTGAAGCTTTCTTT. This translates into CASSYSWEGNTEAFF.

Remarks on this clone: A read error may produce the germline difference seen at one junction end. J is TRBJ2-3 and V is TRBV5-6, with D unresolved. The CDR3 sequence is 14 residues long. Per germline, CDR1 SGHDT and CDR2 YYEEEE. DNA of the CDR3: TGTGCCAGCAGCTTTTTGCCCAGCACAGATACGCAGTACTTT. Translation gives CASSFLPSTDTQYF.